This TCR beta chain was recorded in a study of blood T cell repertoires in COVID-19. In the study overall: Sample material is recorded as cDNA or gDNA derived from T cells, B-cell-depleted T cells, or PBMCs.

The data were produced by immunoSEQ multiplex PCR, yet TCRdb's version contains in-frame clones alone and is incomplete. This table holds about 55,000 clones, approximately 92% found once. Germline CDR1 is LNHDA and CDR2 is SQIVND (reference sequence). The CDR3 length is 14 residues. Unmatched junction bases numbered 1, after V lost 3 bases and J lost 1 base. The rearrangement links TRBV19 to TRBJ1-1; 8 nucleotides line up with TRBD1. The sequence came from a human donor with active COVID-19. The donor label of this sample is uncertain. The sample comprised peripheral blood. CDR3 bases: TGTGCCAGTAGTATGGGGACAGGGAACACTGAAGCTTTCTTT. It codes for CASSMGTGNTEAFF.